What follows is one TCR beta chain and its context. This clone showed up just a few times. Its antigen remains undetermined. Per-nucleotide qualities are absent, and no much larger clonotype sits a single base away. V is trimmed back by 8 bases and J by 7 bases, and the junction contains 11 bases that no gene match accounts for. CDR1 MNHEY and CDR2 SMNVEV were looked up in the germline V gene (reference sequence). Including cysteine and phenylalanine, the CDR3 has 13 amino acids. The CDR3 DNA has 39 bases and is translated from base 1. The CDR3 regions of human TCRbeta chains were analyzed by immunosequencing. In the source study's methods: TCRs in the repertoires were matched against a reference library of SARS-CoV-2-specific TCRs that had been generated with the MIRA antigen-specificity platform. Breadth was defined as the fraction of unique TCRs that were SARS-CoV-2-associated, and depth was defined as the fraction of total T cells that were SARS-CoV-2-associated. Each spike-specific TCR was assigned to its reactive spike region and to a CD4 or CD8 class using the MIRA data. Log10-transformed breadth and depth values were compared by one-way ANOVA with Sidak's multiple comparisons tests. Here the immuneACCESS table is served through TCRdb, limited to in-frame sequences with V and J called. Missing clones are a known gap in these copies; in checked studies unresolved V genes cover under half, and the rest lacks a known reason. V and J calls and clone size follow that table, whereas D and trimming were derived from the DNA. A total of 150,000 to 200,000 clones appear in this sample, more than 85% of them only once. Together, the top ten hold under 2.5% of the sample.

The data derive from a study of T cell responses to AZD1222 COVID-19 vaccine (dated by TCRdb to the early 2020s). With regard to the full study: AZD1222 recipients given second doses at about 4 weeks or at about 12 weeks were pooled, since spike-specific TCR depth and breadth were not found to differ between the two schedules. Enrollment into the trials was organized by age into subgroups of 18-55, 56-69 and 70-plus years, and those subgroups contained approximately 150, 30 and 60 TCR-sequenced participants, respectively. A total of under 250 trial participants underwent TCR sequencing, of whom about 200 had received two doses of AZD1222 and some 26 had received two doses of the MenACWY control vaccine.

Sample time point, as interpreted from the label and publication: baseline before first vaccination. Vaccinee samples were obtained from the UK trials COV001 and COV002, which included a single-blind randomized controlled phase 2/3 trial of AZD1222 (ChAdOx1 nCoV-19) in healthy adults. Trial participant PBMC samples were collected at day 0 and day 28 after the second dose for TCRbeta chain sequencing. Overall study outcomes, separate from this receptor: Reportedly, almost half of the unique spike-specific TCRs recognized epitopes lying outside the regions that are mutated in the B.1.351 and B.1.1.7 variants. In the small 56-69-year group, the increase in depth fell short of significance, most likely because of low power. Conclusions about previously exposed vaccinees are limited because only a handful of AZD1222 recipients were SARS-CoV-2 seropositive at baseline. Spike-specific TCR breadth and depth rose significantly after two AZD1222 doses compared with day 0 and with MenACWY recipients. Vaccine-associated CD4 TCRs spanned the whole spike protein, with dominant responses in regions 160-218 and 743-854. Most participants were white British and females outnumbered males, and the authors suggested that clonal diversity may have been underestimated. Because no day 14 peak-response samples were available, the repertoires could be characterized only after the peak T cell response.

Sequenced here: peripheral blood, sampled on day 0 of AZD1222 vaccination. Rearrangement joined TRBV27 to TRBJ2-7; 7 nucleotides in the junction match TRBD1. The source is an adult in good health. This receptor has the CDR3 CASGYRGPGEQYF. The bases read TGTGCCAGCGGGTACAGGGGACCTGGGGAGCAGTACTTC.